A single sample is the source of the 26 T cell receptor beta chains below, sequenced in a study of human T cells and chemical hapten exposure. Via MiXCR, TCRdb re-called the 5' RACE reads, giving one row per CDR3 protein. The sample has about 81,000 distinct CDR3 sequences, roughly 8.4% seen once. Extraction of total RNA was performed on unfractionated whole blood. Every receptor here comes from a male donor in good health.

This clonotype was seen more than once but under ten times. The chain joins TRBV20-1 to TRBJ2-3, with D unclear. The germline V and J ends were trimmed by 3 bases and 4 bases, with 8 bases remaining between them. The CDR3 is 12 residues long. Germline CDR1 and CDR2: DFQATT and SNEGSKA (reference sequence). CDR3 residues: CSARQVADTQYF. The CDR3 DNA is TGCAGTGCTAGGCAGGTAGCAGATACGCAGTATTTT.

This clonotype was counted only a few times. This rearrangement joins TRBV5-1 to TRBJ2-3; a possible D gene is TRBD2 (5 bases). The V and J ends lost 0 bases and 4 bases respectively, with 12 bases between them. Germline lookup yields CDR1 SGHRS and CDR2 YFSETQ. CDR3 size: 15 residues. For the CDR3, the DNA is TGCGCCAGCAGCTTGGATCGGGGAGTGGCAGATACGCAGTATTTT. It codes for CASSLDRGVADTQYF.

This clonotype was counted ten times or more. The CDR3 loop is CASSPGSKAFF. The DNA for the CDR3 is TGTGCCAGCAGTCCTGGGAGTAAAGCTTTCTTT. V is TRBV12-3 or TRBV12-4 and J is TRBJ1-1; the D is unclear. The length of the CDR3 is 11 residues. Trimming removed 5 bases at V and 9 bases at J, with 10 bases between.

The sample holds many counts of this clonotype. The rearrangement uses TRBV20-1 and TRBJ1-1, with a weak D call TRBD1 (5 bases). Germline V CDR1 and CDR2: DFQATT, SNEGSKA (reference sequence). V was cut by 1 base and J by 7 bases, with 10 bases left in between. The CDR3 has 12 residues. CDR3 nucleotide sequence: TGCAGTGCTAGAGGTTCCGGGGGTGAAGCTTTCTTT. Its translation is CSARGSGGEAFF.

This rearrangement joins TRBV6-6 to TRBJ1-1, with TRBD1 identical over 7 bases. From germline, CDR1 is MNHNY and CDR2 SVGAGI (reference sequence). The length of the CDR3 is 14 residues. The V and J ends lost 6 bases and 1 base, in that order; junction bases with no gene match: 5. The CDR3 nucleotides read TGTGCCAGCAGACTCGGACAGGCGAACACTGAAGCTTTCTTT. Encoded protein: CASRLGQANTEAFF.

A remark on this clonotype: This may come from a read error, since a much larger clone is one base off. This chain joins TRBV6-2 or TRBV6-3 and TRBJ2-5; 10 bases agree with TRBD2. The CDR3 loop spans 14 amino acids. Germline CDR1 MNHEY, CDR2 SVGEGT. The CDR3 bases are TGTGACAGCAGTTACGGACTAGCGGCAGAGACCCAGTACTTC. This translates into CDSSYGLAAETQYF.

This clonotype was picked up many times. The chain employs TRBV29-1 and TRBJ2-1, with a tentative D call TRBD2 (6 bases). The CDR3 is 11 residues long. Trimming shortened V by 3 bases and J by 8 bases, and 8 bases separated the two germline ends. Germline lookup yields CDR1 SQVTM and CDR2 ANQGSEA. This chain's CDR3 is CSVDGRHEQFF. The CDR3 bases are TGCAGCGTTGATGGGAGGCATGAGCAGTTCTTC.

As regards this clonotype: This may come from a read error, since a much larger clone is one base off. The J gene is TRBJ1-5, the V gene TRBV28; no clear D gene. Germline V CDR1 and CDR2: MDHEN, SYDVKM. Between the trimmed V and J ends, which lost 3 bases and 5 bases, there was a span of 14 bases. The CDR3 spans 15 residues. This CDR3 reads CASSFLRSLYQPQHF. The CDR3 DNA reads as TGTGCCAGCAGTTTTTTGCGCTCCCTTTATCAGCCCCAGCATTTT.

The chain uses TRBV12-3 or TRBV12-4 and TRBJ1-1; the D is unclear. CDR3 size: 12 residues. V gave up 5 bases and J gave up 4 bases, with 8 bases separating them. The CDR3 DNA reads as TGTGCCAGCAGTCTCTATAGCACTGAAGCTTTCTTT. The encoded protein is CASSLYSTEAFF.

This clonotype turned up a few times. The J gene is TRBJ1-1, the V gene TRBV7-9; the match to TRBD1 covers 10 bases. The V gene end was trimmed by 6 bases and the J gene end by 4 bases; junction bases not matched to a gene: 11. The CDR3 covers 16 residues. Germline lookup yields CDR1 SEHNR and CDR2 FQNEAQ (reference sequence). CDR3 loop: CASSPGTGDPGTEAFF. The CDR3 DNA sequence: TGTGCCAGCAGTCCCGGGACAGGGGATCCGGGCACTGAAGCTTTCTTT.

This clonotype was observed many times. This chain links TRBV27 with TRBJ2-7; D remains ambiguous. V was cut by 4 bases and J by 5 bases, with 0 bases left in between. The germline V gene has CDR1 MNHEY and CDR2 SMNVEV (reference sequence). The CDR3 is 9 amino acids. The CDR3 DNA is TGTGCCAGCAGTTACGAGCAGTACTTC. Its protein product is CASSYEQYF.

Only a few counts were recorded for this clonotype. J is TRBJ2-1 and V is TRBV6-4, with 11 bases matching TRBD2. CDR1 is MRHNA, CDR2 SNTAGT, per germline. J was trimmed by 1 base and V by 4 bases; bases with no gene match: 0. The CDR3 covers 15 residues. The CDR3 nucleotides read TGTGCCAGCAGTGTAGCGGGGGGGTCCTACAATGAGCAGTTCTTC. It translates to CASSVAGGSYNEQFF.

This clonotype was detected many times. The chain employs TRBV5-1 and TRBJ2-7; D remains ambiguous. The V gene lost 1 base and the J gene lost 6 bases, with 11 bases spanning the gap. The germline V gene has CDR1 SGHRS and CDR2 YFSETQ. CDR3 length equals 13 residues. CDR3 in amino acids: CASSLSQPGEQYF. DNA for the CDR3: TGCGCCAGCAGCTTGTCACAGCCCGGCGAGCAGTACTTC.

At least ten counts were recorded for this clonotype. The rearrangement links TRBV29-1 to TRBJ2-5, with D hard to call. Germline assignment: CDR1 SQVTM and CDR2 ANQGSEA. This CDR3 spans 12 amino acids. The V gene lost 4 bases and the J gene lost 5 bases, with 11 bases spanning the gap. CDR3 in DNA: TGCAGCGTTGTCGGGTTAAGGGAGACCCAGTACTTC. This codes for CSVVGLRETQYF.

At least ten counts were recorded for this clonotype. CDR3 protein: CASRPRQGAATEAFF. The CDR3 DNA sequence: TGTGCCAGCAGACCCAGACAGGGGGCGGCCACTGAAGCTTTCTTT. The chain uses TRBV6-5 and TRBJ1-1, with TRBD1 identical over 10 bases. This CDR3 has 15 residues. V gave up 6 bases and J gave up 4 bases; unmatched junction bases: 8. Germline loops: CDR1 MNHEY, CDR2 SVGAGI.

This chain links TRBV29-1 with TRBJ2-3, with 7 bases matching TRBD1. The CDR3 has 17 residues. Germline V lookup: CDR1 SQVTM, CDR2 ANQGSEA. The junction had 11 bases not matched to a gene; V was cut back by 0 bases and J by 2 bases. CDR3 residues: CSVEDWWDSTSTDTQYF. Here the CDR3 DNA reads TGCAGCGTTGAAGATTGGTGGGACAGTACGTCCACAGATACGCAGTATTTT.

This clonotype was detected many times. The chain uses TRBV4-2 and TRBJ2-1, with a weak D call TRBD1 (6 bases). Germline assignment: CDR1 LGHNA and CDR2 YNFKEQ. V was trimmed by 0 bases and J by 6 bases, leaving 24 bases between them. This CDR3 contains 19 residues. CDR3 loop: CASSQDARLGDTSGNEQFF. The CDR3 coding sequence is TGTGCCAGCAGCCAAGACGCCCGTTTGGGGGACACGTCTGGCAATGAGCAGTTCTTC.

This chain uses TRBV7-6 with TRBJ2-2, with D perhaps TRBD1 (6 bases). The CDR3 runs to 13 residues. Germline V CDR1 and CDR2: SGHVS, FNYEAQ. The V and J ends lost 5 bases and 6 bases respectively, with 10 bases between them. The DNA for the CDR3 is TGTGCCAGCAGCACAACAGGGCCCGGGGAGCTGTTTTTT. It specifies CASSTTGPGELFF.

V and J are TRBV4-3 and TRBJ1-5; 8 bases agree with TRBD1. Unmatched junction bases numbered 7, after V lost 0 bases and J lost 6 bases. The CDR3 runs 16 residues. In germline, CDR1 is LGHNA, CDR2 YSLEER. Here the CDR3 DNA reads TGCGCCAGCAGCCAAGATAGGGCAGGGGGCGGTCAGCCCCAGCATTTT. It encodes CASSQDRAGGGQPQHF.

This clonotype appeared many times. CDR3 loop: CASSLSRPSNQPQHF. The CDR3 region has the DNA TGTGCCAGCAGTTTGTCCAGGCCCAGCAATCAGCCCCAGCATTTT. The chain carries TRBV27 and TRBJ1-5; D is undetermined. Germline values: CDR1 MNHEY, CDR2 SMNVEV (reference sequence). CDR3 length: 15 amino acids. V lost 3 bases, J lost 1 base, and 10 bases lay in between.

The V call is TRBV3-1, the J call TRBJ1-1, with TRBD1 identical over 11 bases. Germline V gene lookup returns CDR1 LGHDT and CDR2 YNNKEL (reference sequence). The V segment lost 1 base and the J segment 7 bases; nucleotides outside the gene matches: 8. The CDR3 contains 16 residues. CDR3 protein: CASSQGDRGSFIEAFF. The DNA of the CDR3 is TGTGCCAGCAGCCAAGGGGACAGGGGGTCATTTATTGAAGCTTTCTTT.

This clonotype was seen only a few times. V and J are TRBV12-3 or TRBV12-4 and TRBJ1-2, with 7 positions matching TRBD1. V dropped 5 bases and J dropped 5; count of bases not matched to a gene: 17. This CDR3 is 17 amino acids long. In DNA form, the CDR3 reads TGTGCCAGCAGTACTCATGGGACAGTAGGGGATAGGTATGGCTACACCTTC. Encoded protein: CASSTHGTVGDRYGYTF.

Ten or more counts support this clonotype. The chain uses TRBV12-3 or TRBV12-4 and TRBJ2-4; D gene uncertain. Trimming left V 6 bases short and J 10 bases short, with 13 bases between. The CDR3 has 12 amino acids. CDR3 amino acids: CASSHLKEIQYF. The DNA for the CDR3 is TGTGCCAGCAGCCACCTCAAGGAAATTCAGTACTTC.

This clonotype was found a few times. This chain joins TRBV14 and TRBJ2-7; D perhaps matches TRBD1 (6 bases). Trimming shortened V by 4 bases and J by 0 bases, and 22 bases separated the two germline ends. Germline V gives CDR1 SGHDN, CDR2 FVKESK. The CDR3 loop spans 18 amino acids. DNA of the CDR3: TGTGCCAGCAGCCCCTACACCGATGACAGGCCCAGCTCCTACGAGCAGTACTTC. Its translation: CASSPYTDDRPSSYEQYF.

This rearrangement joins TRBV5-1 to TRBJ2-6; D uncertain. The CDR3 extends over 17 amino acids. The V gene lost 4 bases and the J gene lost 0 bases, with 14 bases spanning the gap. The germline V gene encodes CDR1 SGHRS and CDR2 YFSETQ. The CDR3 is CASSPPSLNSGANVLTF. In DNA, the CDR3 is TGCGCCAGCAGCCCACCGTCGTTAAACTCTGGGGCCAACGTCCTGACTTTC.

This clonotype was recorded at least ten times. The chain has TRBV5-1 and TRBJ2-7; D possibly corresponds to TRBD1 (5 bases). CDR1 and CDR2 from the germline V gene are SGHRS and YFSETQ. This CDR3 has 14 residues. With 0 bases removed from V and 2 bases from J, the gap between germline ends came to 9 bases. The CDR3 loop is CASSLDRRAYEQYF. The CDR3 nucleotides read TGCGCCAGCAGCTTGGATCGCAGGGCCTACGAGCAGTACTTC.